Listed below are T cell receptor beta chains from one sample, sequenced in a study of blood T cell repertoires in COVID-19. Some clones are missing from TCRdb's copy, which holds only in-frame ones; the method was immunoSEQ multiplex PCR. The sample shows about 250,000 clones, approximately 88% of them seen only once. Sequencing was done on a sample of PBMCs or T cells enriched from blood (not recorded which). These receptors came from a woman aged 35 to 49 who had been exposed to COVID-19. Both conserved end residues are part of each CDR3. Each record gives: J gene, D gene, clone size, V gene, CDR3 protein, CDR3 DNA. A D gene is named only where the DNA matches it firmly. Rows give clone size only sometimes, using once, few, many, or a class for an expanded clone.

j_call: TRBJ2-1; d_call: -; clone_size: -; v_call: TRBV6-5; cdr3_aa: CASSYTSRGHYNEQFF; cdr3_nt: TGTGCCAGCAGTTACACAAGCCGCGGACACTACAATGAGCAGTTCTTC
j_call: TRBJ1-3; d_call: -; clone_size: -; v_call: TRBV12-5; cdr3_aa: CASGLSQAISGNTIYF; cdr3_nt: TGTGCTAGTGGTTTGTCACAGGCTATCTCTGGAAACACCATATATTTT
j_call: TRBJ1-5; d_call: TRBD1; clone_size: -; v_call: TRBV27; cdr3_aa: CASSPDTRGRNQPQHF; cdr3_nt: TGTGCCAGCAGTCCCGATACCAGGGGGAGAAATCAGCCCCAGCATTTT
j_call: TRBJ1-4; d_call: TRBD1; clone_size: -; v_call: TRBV25-1; cdr3_aa: CASSEGQVGREKLFF; cdr3_nt: TGTGCCAGCAGTGAAGGACAGGTTGGGCGTGAAAAACTGTTTTTT
j_call: TRBJ2-3; d_call: -; clone_size: once; v_call: TRBV4-3; cdr3_aa: CASSQGPYTDTQYF; cdr3_nt: TGCGCCAGCAGCCAAGGGCCTTACACAGATACGCAGTATTTT
j_call: TRBJ1-5; d_call: TRBD1; clone_size: -; v_call: TRBV30; cdr3_aa: CAWITPGTGDNQPQHF; cdr3_nt: TGTGCCTGGATTACACCGGGGACAGGGGATAATCAGCCCCAGCATTTT
j_call: TRBJ2-1; d_call: TRBD2; clone_size: -; v_call: TRBV30; cdr3_aa: CAWSLGLAGGREQFF; cdr3_nt: TGTGCCTGGAGTTTGGGACTAGCGGGGGGGAGGGAGCAGTTCTTC
j_call: TRBJ2-1; d_call: -; clone_size: -; v_call: TRBV9; cdr3_aa: CASSVGSGYYNEQFF; cdr3_nt: TGTGCCAGCAGCGTAGGGTCGGGATATTACAATGAGCAGTTCTTC
j_call: TRBJ2-5; d_call: -; clone_size: -; v_call: TRBV19; cdr3_aa: CASSIDGRTQYF; cdr3_nt: TGTGCCAGTAGTATAGATGGGAGGACCCAGTACTTC
j_call: TRBJ1-3; d_call: TRBD1; clone_size: -; v_call: TRBV4-2; cdr3_aa: CASSQSDRGAGNTIYF; cdr3_nt: TGTGCCAGCAGCCAATCGGACAGGGGTGCCGGAAACACCATATATTTT
j_call: TRBJ1-5; d_call: TRBD1; clone_size: -; v_call: TRBV5-4; cdr3_aa: CASSQGGTGAGNQPQHF; cdr3_nt: TGTGCCAGCAGCCAGGGAGGGACAGGGGCGGGCAATCAGCCCCAGCATTTT
j_call: TRBJ2-5; d_call: TRBD2; clone_size: -; v_call: TRBV4-2; cdr3_aa: CASSQVSLAGGWETQYF; cdr3_nt: TGTGCCAGCAGCCAAGTATCCCTAGCGGGAGGTTGGGAGACCCAGTACTTC
j_call: TRBJ2-3; d_call: TRBD1; clone_size: -; v_call: TRBV19; cdr3_aa: CASSDPREGTGSTDTQYF; cdr3_nt: TGTGCCAGTAGTGACCCGCGGGAAGGGACAGGGAGCACAGATACGCAGTATTTT
j_call: TRBJ2-6; d_call: -; clone_size: once; v_call: TRBV27; cdr3_aa: CASSPGPISGANVLTF; cdr3_nt: TGTGCCAGCAGTCCAGGGCCGATCTCTGGGGCCAACGTCCTGACTTTC
j_call: TRBJ2-2; d_call: -; clone_size: -; v_call: TRBV5-1; cdr3_aa: CASSLVRGGGNTGELFF; cdr3_nt: TGCGCCAGCAGCTTGGTTCGGGGTGGAGGAAACACCGGGGAGCTGTTTTTT
j_call: TRBJ1-4; d_call: -; clone_size: -; v_call: TRBV27; cdr3_aa: CASSFGLNEKLFF; cdr3_nt: TGTGCCAGCAGTTTTGGCTTAAATGAAAAACTGTTTTTT